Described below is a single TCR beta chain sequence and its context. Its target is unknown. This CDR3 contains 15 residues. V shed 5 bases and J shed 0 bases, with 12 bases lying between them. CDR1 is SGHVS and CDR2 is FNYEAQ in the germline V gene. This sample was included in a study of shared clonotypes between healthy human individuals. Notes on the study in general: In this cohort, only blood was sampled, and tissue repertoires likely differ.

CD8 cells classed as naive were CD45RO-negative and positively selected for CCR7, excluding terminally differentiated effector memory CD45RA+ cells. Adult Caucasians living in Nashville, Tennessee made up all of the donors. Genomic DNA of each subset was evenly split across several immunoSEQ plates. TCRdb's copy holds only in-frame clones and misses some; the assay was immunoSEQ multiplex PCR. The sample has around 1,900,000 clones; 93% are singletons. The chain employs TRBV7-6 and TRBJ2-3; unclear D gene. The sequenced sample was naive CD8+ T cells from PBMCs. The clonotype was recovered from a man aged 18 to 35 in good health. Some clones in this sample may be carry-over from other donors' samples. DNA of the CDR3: TGTGCCAGCAGCCGTTGGGTTACTAGCACAGATACGCAGTATTTT. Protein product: CASSRWVTSTDTQYF.